Below are 10 T cell receptor beta chains sequenced from a single sample in a study of OX40 agonist ivuxolimab in advanced cancers. Libraries were prepared by immunoSEQ multiplex PCR; TCRdb keeps only in-frame clonotypes and omits some of them. The data hold over 75,000 clones, with less than 95% observed a single time. Source: CD4+ or CD8+ T cells sorted from blood, taken in a trial of the OX40 agonist ivuxolimab. Receptor source: an adult with an advanced solid tumor such as melanoma, head and neck, liver or kidney cancer.

This clone was seen a single time. This chain connects TRBV27 to TRBJ2-1; 9 bases align to TRBD1. CDR3 length: 13 amino acids. Trimming at V came to 2 bases and at J to 7 bases, leaving 0 bases not matched to a gene. The germline gives CDR1 MNHEY, CDR2 SMNVEV (reference sequence). As DNA, the CDR3 is TGTGCCAGCAGTTTAGACAGGGGGAATGAGCAGTTCTTC. Translated, it gives CASSLDRGNEQFF.

This clone was seen only once. The chain carries TRBV7-8 and TRBJ1-5; a possible D gene is TRBD1 (6 bases). The V gene lost 1 base and the J gene lost 5 bases, with 12 bases spanning the gap. This CDR3 comprises 15 residues. Germline V gene lookup returns CDR1 SGHVS and CDR2 FQNEAQ. The CDR3 loop is CASSLVWGADQPQHF. The CDR3 nucleotides are TGTGCCAGCAGCTTAGTTTGGGGGGCAGATCAGCCCCAGCATTTT. The whole variable domain, filled in from reference TRBV7-8 and TRBJ1-5, reads GAGVSQSPRYKVAKRGQDVALRCDPISGHVSLFWYQQALGQGPEFLTYFQNEAQLDKSGLPSDRFFAERPEGSVSTLKIQRTQQEDSAVYLCASSLVWGADQPQHFGDGTRLSIL.

The chain joins TRBV7-3 to TRBJ1-2, with D unclear. CDR3 length: 13 residues. V was cut by 5 bases and J by 4 bases, with 11 bases left in between. Germline values: CDR1 SGHTA, CDR2 FQGTGA. The CDR3 DNA is TGTGCCAGCAGCCAAGTGGGGAGCTATGGCTACACCTTC. Residues: CASSQVGSYGYTF.

The chain carries TRBV10-3 and TRBJ2-3, with 12 bases matching TRBD2. Germline assignment: CDR1 ENHRY and CDR2 SYGVKD. Trimming removed 6 bases from V and 4 bases from J; junction bases left unmatched: 5. CDR3 size: 15 residues. Here the CDR3 DNA reads TGTGCCATCAGATCACTAGCGGGAGGCCCAGATACGCAGTATTTT. Translation: CAIRSLAGGPDTQYF.

In nucleotides, the CDR3 is TGTGCCTGGAGCAGGACAGGGGACGAGCAGTACTTC. It encodes CAWSRTGDEQYF. The chain employs TRBV30 and TRBJ2-7, with 9 nucleotides matching TRBD1. This CDR3 contains 12 residues. Looked up from germline, CDR1 is GTSNPN and CDR2 is SVGIG (reference sequence). Trimming at V came to 3 bases and at J to 5 bases, leaving 2 bases not matched to a gene.

As DNA, the CDR3 is TGTGCCAGCAGCTTCCCAGGGACTAGCGGGATACGAAATGAGCAGTTCTTC. It codes for CASSFPGTSGIRNEQFF. The chain recombines TRBV7-8 with TRBJ2-1, with TRBD2 matching 13 bases. In germline, CDR1 is SGHVS, CDR2 FQNEAQ. The V gene end was trimmed by 3 bases and the J gene end by 7 bases; junction bases not matched to a gene: 9. The CDR3 covers 17 residues.

The chain couples TRBV21-1 to TRBJ1-1; the DNA was not used to check the table's D call, TRBD1. TRBV21-1 is flagged as a pseudogene. This CDR3 region has 13 residues. The CDR3 loop is CASSKKGARRAFF. The DNA for the CDR3 is TGTGCCAGCAGCAAAAAGGGGGCCAGAAGGGCTTTCTTT.

The chain links TRBV6-1 to TRBJ2-7, with D unclear. Germline V gene sequence: CDR1 MNHNS, CDR2 SASEGT. V was pared by 7 bases and J by 6 bases, with 7 bases between. This CDR3 spans 10 amino acids. CDR3 sequence reads: CASIGPEQYF. The CDR3 DNA follows: TGTGCCAGCATTGGGCCCGAGCAGTACTTC.

The chain uses TRBV11-3 and TRBJ1-1, with D tentatively TRBD1 (6 bases). The CDR3 has 13 amino acids. Germline V lookup: CDR1 SGHNT, CDR2 YENEEA. V lost 2 bases to trimming and J lost 10 bases, with 14 bases between them. The CDR3 DNA reads TGTGCCAGCAGCTTACAACAGGGCACGATAGCTTTCTTT. This sequence encodes CASSLQQGTIAFF.

This chain uses TRBV2 with TRBJ2-1, with no clear D. Trimming removed 4 bases from V and 9 bases from J, with 4 bases in between. The germline CDR1 and CDR2 sequences are SNHLY and FYNNEI. This CDR3 contains 10 residues. The CDR3 coding sequence is TGTGCCAGCAGTGGCGCTGAGCAGTTCTTC. It translates to CASSGAEQFF.